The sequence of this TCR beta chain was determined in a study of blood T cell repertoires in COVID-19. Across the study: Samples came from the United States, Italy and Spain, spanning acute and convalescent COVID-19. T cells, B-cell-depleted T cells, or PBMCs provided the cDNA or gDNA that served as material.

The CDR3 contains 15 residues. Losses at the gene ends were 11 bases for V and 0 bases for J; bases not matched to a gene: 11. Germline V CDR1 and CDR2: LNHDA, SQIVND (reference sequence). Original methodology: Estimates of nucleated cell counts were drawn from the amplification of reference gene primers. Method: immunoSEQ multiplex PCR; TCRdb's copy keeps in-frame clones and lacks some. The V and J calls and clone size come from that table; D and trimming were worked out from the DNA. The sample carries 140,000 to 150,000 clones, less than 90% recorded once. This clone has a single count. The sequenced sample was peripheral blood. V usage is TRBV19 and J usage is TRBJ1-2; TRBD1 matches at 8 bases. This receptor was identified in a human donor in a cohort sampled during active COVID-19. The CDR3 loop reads CALLRDRPSNYGYTF. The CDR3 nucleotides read TGTGCCCTTCTTCGGGACAGGCCCTCTAACTATGGCTACACCTTC.